This T cell receptor beta chain was documented in a study of spatial heterogeneity in lung cancer. Study details: More than 8.5 raw reads, on average, carried each unique TCR and UMI combination.

The CDR3 consists of 16 residues. Deletions cut 6 bases from V and 3 bases from J, with 19 bases between. The time point here: sample taken at primary tumor resection. Sequencing covered unsorted whole RNA taken from tumor, nontumor lung or frozen PBMC. Unique molecular identifiers, one per molecule, were present on every TCR cDNA molecule. TCRdb reanalysed the 5' RACE reads using MiXCR and keeps one entry per CDR3 protein. The table has over 90,000 distinct CDR3 sequences, around 8.6% seen once. This clonotype was recorded at least ten times. The material sequenced was PBMCs, taken at surgery. The origin of this receptor is a male donor with early-stage non-small cell lung cancer. The chain recombines TRBV12-3 or TRBV12-4 with TRBJ2-3; D tentatively reads TRBD1 or TRBD2 (6 bases each). CDR3 in amino acids: CASSPPRGGGTDTQYF. CDR3 nucleotide sequence: TGTGCCAGCAGCCCACCCAGGGGAGGAGGGACAGATACGCAGTATTTT.